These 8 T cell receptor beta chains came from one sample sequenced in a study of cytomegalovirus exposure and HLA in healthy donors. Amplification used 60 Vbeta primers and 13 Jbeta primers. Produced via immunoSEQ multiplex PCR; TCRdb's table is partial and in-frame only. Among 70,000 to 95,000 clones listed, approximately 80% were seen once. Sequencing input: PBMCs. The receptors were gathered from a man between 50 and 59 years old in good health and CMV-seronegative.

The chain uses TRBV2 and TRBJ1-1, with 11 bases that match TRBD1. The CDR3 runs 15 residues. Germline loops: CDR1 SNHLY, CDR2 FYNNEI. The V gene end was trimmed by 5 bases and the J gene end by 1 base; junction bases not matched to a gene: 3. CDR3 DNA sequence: TGTGCCAGCAGTCCGGACAGGGGGCAGAACACTGAAGCTTTCTTT. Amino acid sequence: CASSPDRGQNTEAFF.

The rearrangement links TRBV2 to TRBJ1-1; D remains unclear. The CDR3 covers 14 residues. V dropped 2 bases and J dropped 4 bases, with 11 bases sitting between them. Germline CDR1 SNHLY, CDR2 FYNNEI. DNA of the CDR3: TGTGCCAGCAGTGAATCCCCCACGGGCACTGAAGCTTTCTTT. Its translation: CASSESPTGTEAFF.

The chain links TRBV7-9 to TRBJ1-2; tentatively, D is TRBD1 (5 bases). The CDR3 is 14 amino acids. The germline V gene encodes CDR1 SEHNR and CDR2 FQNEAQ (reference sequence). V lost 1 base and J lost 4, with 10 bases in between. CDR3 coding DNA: TGTGCCAGCAGCTTAGGACAGCCCGGCTATGGCTACACCTTC. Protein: CASSLGQPGYGYTF.

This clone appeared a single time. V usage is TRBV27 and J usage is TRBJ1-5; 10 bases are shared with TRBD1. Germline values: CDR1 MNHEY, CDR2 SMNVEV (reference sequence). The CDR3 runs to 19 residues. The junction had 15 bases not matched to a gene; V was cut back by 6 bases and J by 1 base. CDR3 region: CASSKGGQGILGSNQPQHF. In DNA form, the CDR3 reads TGTGCCAGCAGCAAAGGGGGACAGGGGATTTTGGGGAGCAATCAGCCCCAGCATTTT.

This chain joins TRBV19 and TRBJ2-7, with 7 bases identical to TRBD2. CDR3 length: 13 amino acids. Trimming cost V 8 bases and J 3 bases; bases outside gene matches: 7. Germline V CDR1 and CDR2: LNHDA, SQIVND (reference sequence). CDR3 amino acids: CASAGGGNYEQYF. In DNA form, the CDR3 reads TGTGCCAGTGCTGGGGGAGGGAACTACGAGCAGTACTTC.

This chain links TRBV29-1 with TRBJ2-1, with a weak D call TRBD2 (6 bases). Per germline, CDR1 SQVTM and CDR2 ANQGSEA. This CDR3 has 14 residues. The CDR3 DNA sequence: TGCAACCGGTCCCGGAGGGCCTCCTACAATGAGCAGTTCTTC. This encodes CNRSRRASYNEQFF.

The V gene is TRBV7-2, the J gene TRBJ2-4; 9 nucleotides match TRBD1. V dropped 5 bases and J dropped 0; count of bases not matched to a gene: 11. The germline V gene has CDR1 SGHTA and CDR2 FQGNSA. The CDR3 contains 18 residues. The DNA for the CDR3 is TGTGCCAGCAGCCCCCAGGACAGGGGATTCCTAGCCAAAAACATTCAGTACTTC. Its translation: CASSPQDRGFLAKNIQYF.

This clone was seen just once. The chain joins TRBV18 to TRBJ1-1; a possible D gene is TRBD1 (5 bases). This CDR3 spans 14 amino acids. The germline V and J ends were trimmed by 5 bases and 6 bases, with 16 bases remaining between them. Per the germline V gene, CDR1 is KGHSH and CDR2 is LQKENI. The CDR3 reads CASSTGVIPAEAFF. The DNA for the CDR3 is TGTGCCAGCTCAACAGGCGTAATCCCGGCTGAAGCTTTCTTT.